What follows are 24 T cell receptor beta chains derived from one specimen sequenced in a study of cytomegalovirus exposure and HLA in healthy donors. TCRdb keeps only in-frame clones here, not all; method: immunoSEQ multiplex PCR. The sample lists more than 300,000 clones, roughly 85% seen once, with 0.84% in the top ten. Sequencing was carried out using PBMCs. These receptors were collected from a woman younger than 35 in good health and CMV-seronegative.

This chain links TRBV7-8 with TRBJ1-5, with a possible D match to TRBD1 (6 bases). Germline values: CDR1 SGHVS, CDR2 FQNEAQ. V dropped 5 bases and J dropped 4 bases, with 24 bases sitting between them. The CDR3 loop spans 18 amino acids. The chain's CDR3 is CASSPGQKLRFINQPQHF. CDR3 nucleotide sequence: TGTGCCAGCAGCCCTGGACAGAAACTCCGCTTCATAAATCAGCCCCAGCATTTT.

The J gene is TRBJ1-4, the V gene TRBV9, with 7 nucleotides matching TRBD1. The CDR3 runs to 16 residues. CDR1 and CDR2 from the germline V gene are SGDLS and YYNGEE. V lost 3 bases to trimming and J lost 0 bases; unmatched junction nucleotides: 5. This chain's CDR3 is CASSEGGFATNEKLFF. The CDR3 nucleotides are TGTGCCAGCAGCGAAGGGGGCTTTGCAACTAATGAAAAACTGTTTTTT.

The gene calls are TRBV5-1 and TRBJ1-4; 7 nucleotides line up with TRBD1. Per germline, CDR1 SGHRS and CDR2 YFSETQ. The CDR3 sequence is 16 residues long. The V and J ends lost 2 bases and 10 bases, in that order; junction bases with no gene match: 14. The chain's CDR3 is CASSFSSGQASRKLFF. Written as DNA, the CDR3 is TGCGCCAGCAGCTTTAGCTCCGGACAGGCTTCTAGAAAACTGTTTTTT.

The rearrangement joins TRBV25-1 to TRBJ2-3; TRBD2 matches 9 bases. The CDR3 spans 15 residues. Germline V gene lookup returns CDR1 MGHDK and CDR2 SYGVNS. With 3 bases clipped from V and 6 bases from J, the junction kept 7 bases outside the gene matches. CDR3 protein: CASSEASGITDTQYF. The CDR3 DNA sequence: TGTGCCAGCAGTGAGGCTAGCGGGATTACCGATACGCAGTATTTT.

The DNA for the CDR3 is TGTGCCAGCAGTTTACCCAGTGGGCGGGTCGCCTACGAGCAGTACTTC. This codes for CASSLPSGRVAYEQYF. V and J are TRBV28 and TRBJ2-7; D may be TRBD2 (5 bases). With 2 bases removed from V and 2 bases from J, the gap between germline ends came to 16 bases. In germline, CDR1 is MDHEN, CDR2 SYDVKM. The CDR3 is made up of 16 amino acids. Combining the CDR3 with reference TRBV28 and TRBJ2-7 gives the whole variable domain DVKVTQSSRYLVKRTGEKVFLECVQDMDHENMFWYRQDPGLGLRLIYFSYDVKMKEKGDIPEGYSVSREKKERFSLILESASTNQTSMYLCASSLPSGRVAYEQYFGPGTRLTVT.

The V gene is TRBV7-6, the J gene TRBJ1-5, with D unclear. CDR1 SGHVS and CDR2 FNYEAQ come from the germline V gene. The CDR3 contains 15 residues. Trimming stripped 2 bases from V and 3 bases from J, with 11 bases between. The DNA for the CDR3 is TGTGCCAGCAGCTTATTGCCGGGGTCCAATCAGCCCCAGCATTTT. The encoded protein is CASSLLPGSNQPQHF.

The chain carries TRBV7-2 and TRBJ2-3; D is ambiguous. The CDR3 sequence is 14 residues long. V lost 3 bases and J 11 bases, leaving 18 bases between the germline ends. The V gene's germline CDR1 is SGHTA and CDR2 FQGNSA. CDR3 protein: CASSFGDRPHGQYF. The CDR3 DNA follows: TGTGCCAGCAGCTTCGGAGATCGGCCTCACGGGCAGTATTTT.

There are a few counts of this clone. The chain uses TRBV12-5 and TRBJ2-1; 7 nucleotides align to TRBD2. The germline V gene encodes CDR1 LGHNT and CDR2 FRNRAP. The CDR3 extends over 11 amino acids. The junction had 4 bases not matched to a gene; V was cut back by 5 bases and J by 12 bases. CDR3 DNA sequence: TGTGCTAGTGGTCCCTCTAGCGGGCAGTTCTTC. Its translation: CASGPSSGQFF.

This chain links TRBV10-3 with TRBJ2-7; 12 nucleotides line up with TRBD2. J gave up 2 bases and V 6 bases, and 8 bases lay outside the gene matches. CDR1 and CDR2 (germline): ENHRY, SYGVKD. This CDR3 contains 16 residues. CDR3 amino acids: CAISLAGGKGAYEQYF. In DNA, the CDR3 is TGTGCCATCAGCCTAGCGGGAGGGAAGGGAGCCTACGAGCAGTACTTC.

The rearrangement joins TRBV14 to TRBJ2-7; D unclear. Trimming left V 1 base short and J 6 bases short, with 4 bases between. The V gene's germline CDR1 is SGHDN and CDR2 FVKESK. This CDR3 comprises 11 residues. Here the CDR3 reads CASSQGREQYF. For the CDR3, the DNA is TGTGCCAGCAGCCAAGGTCGCGAGCAGTACTTC.

The CDR3 here is CASSVQSSYEQYF. CDR3 DNA sequence: TGTGCCAGCAGCGTACAGTCCTCCTACGAGCAGTACTTC. The chain links TRBV11-3 to TRBJ2-7; D is unclear. The CDR3 is made up of 13 amino acids. V lost 5 bases, J lost 0 bases, and 8 bases lay in between. In germline, CDR1 is SGHNT, CDR2 YENEEA.

This clone was seen only a few times. Other DNA sequences in the sample encode the same CDR3. This chain uses TRBV20-1 with TRBJ2-7; unclear D gene. The CDR3 length is 11 residues. The V gene lost 1 base and the J gene lost 2 bases, with 3 bases spanning the gap. Per germline, CDR1 DFQATT and CDR2 SNEGSKA (reference sequence). DNA of the CDR3: TGCAGTGCTAGAGCGGCCTACGAGCAGTACTTC. Protein sequence: CSARAAYEQYF.

This clone came up a few times. The chain employs TRBV5-1 and TRBJ2-2; D uncertain. CDR1 is SGHRS, CDR2 YFSETQ, per germline. The CDR3 is made up of 14 amino acids. Trimming left V 1 base short and J 6 bases short, with 10 bases between. CDR3 sequence reads: CASSLTFRAGELFF. The CDR3, as DNA: TGCGCCAGCAGCTTGACGTTTAGAGCCGGGGAGCTGTTTTTT. Full variable domain (rest looked up from reference TRBV5-1 and TRBJ2-2): KAGVTQTPRYLIKTRGQQVTLSCSPISGHRSVSWYQQTPGQGLQFLFEYFSETQRNKGNFPGRFSGRQFSNSRSEMNVSTLELGDSALYLCASSLTFRAGELFFGEGSRLTVL.

The rearrangement links TRBV4-3 to TRBJ2-7, with TRBD2 identical over 10 bases. The CDR3 sequence is 15 residues long. V was pared by 1 base and J by 3 bases, with 3 bases of the junction left unmatched. The germline V gene encodes CDR1 LGHNA and CDR2 YSLEER. The CDR3 is CASSQGLAGDYEQYF. The DNA for the CDR3 is TGCGCCAGCAGCCAAGGGCTAGCGGGAGACTACGAGCAGTACTTC.

V and J are TRBV18 and TRBJ2-2; D perhaps matches TRBD2 (6 bases). Trimming cost V 0 bases and J 2 bases, with 13 bases left between them. This CDR3 comprises 17 residues. Germline loops: CDR1 KGHSH, CDR2 LQKENI. The CDR3 sequence is CASSPPSSALNTGELFF. CDR3 sequence (DNA): TGTGCCAGCTCACCACCTTCTAGCGCGTTAAACACCGGGGAGCTGTTTTTT.

The chain joins TRBV29-1 to TRBJ2-1; D unclear. There are 14 residues in the CDR3. Germline assignment: CDR1 SQVTM and CDR2 ANQGSEA. Trimming pared 2 bases from V and 2 bases from J, leaving 10 bases between. Here the CDR3 DNA reads TGCAGCGTTGAAATCGCAGGCGCCTACAATGAGCAGTTCTTC. Its protein is CSVEIAGAYNEQFF.

The chain employs TRBV11-3 and TRBJ2-1, with 9 bases identical to TRBD1. Germline CDR1 reads SGHNT; CDR2 reads YENEEA. The CDR3 loop spans 13 amino acids. J lost 8 bases, V lost 5 bases, and 4 bases had no gene match. The CDR3 DNA follows: TGTGCCAGCAGCACAGGGGGCATGGATGAGCAGTTCTTC. It encodes CASSTGGMDEQFF.

The chain is built from TRBV18 and TRBJ2-7, with D unclear. CDR3 size: 17 residues. V lost 2 bases and J lost 0, with 17 bases in between. Germline assignment: CDR1 KGHSH and CDR2 LQKENI. CDR3 nucleotide sequence: TGTGCCAGCTCACCAAATACGGTTACAGCTCGCTCCTACGAGCAGTACTTC. The encoded protein is CASSPNTVTARSYEQYF.

The V call is TRBV7-3, the J call TRBJ2-7; 8 bases are shared with TRBD2. Germline CDR1 is SGHTA and CDR2 is FQGTGA. J lost 13 bases, V lost 5 bases, and 13 bases had no gene match. This CDR3 has 13 amino acids. CDR3 DNA sequence: TGTGCCAGCAGCCAGGGGTCGGGCGGGAGGTTCTACTTC. Its translation is CASSQGSGGRFYF.

J is TRBJ1-2 and V is TRBV20-1, with D perhaps matching TRBD1 (5 bases). Trimming removed 6 bases at V and 7 bases at J, with 12 bases between. This CDR3 spans 11 amino acids. Germline CDR1 reads DFQATT; CDR2 reads SNEGSKA (reference sequence). CDR3 DNA: TGCAGTGCCCAGGGTGATGGTGGCTACACCTTC. As protein: CSAQGDGGYTF.

V is TRBV28 and J is TRBJ1-2; maybe TRBD1 (5 bases). This CDR3 is built from 13 residues. The V and J ends lost 8 bases and 8 bases respectively, with 18 bases between them. Germline V gene data show CDR1 as MDHEN and CDR2 as SYDVKM. The DNA of the CDR3 is TGTGCCAGCGCGACTGGGACTGGTCGAGGCTACACCTTC. Translated: CASATGTGRGYTF.

The chain is built from TRBV15 and TRBJ2-1; 9 bases map to TRBD2. The germline CDR1 and CDR2 sequences are LNHNV and YYDKDF (reference sequence). CDR3 length: 17 amino acids. Trimming at V came to 5 bases and at J to 4 bases, leaving 12 bases not matched to a gene. Here the CDR3 DNA reads TGTGCCACCAGCCCTCGCTTAGCGGGAGTGGCTTACAATGAGCAGTTCTTC. Residues: CATSPRLAGVAYNEQFF.

This chain joins TRBV29-1 and TRBJ2-7, with TRBD2 identical over 15 bases. CDR1 and CDR2 (germline): SQVTM, ANQGSEA. CDR3 length: 13 residues. V gave up 5 bases and J gave up 6 bases; unmatched junction bases: 2. CDR3 DNA: TGCAGCGTTACGGGACTAGCGGGAGGCGAGCAGTACTTC. This gives the protein CSVTGLAGGEQYF.

The V call is TRBV28, the J call TRBJ2-2, with 8 bases that match TRBD2. The CDR3 extends over 15 amino acids. The germline V gene encodes CDR1 MDHEN and CDR2 SYDVKM. Trimming at V came to 7 bases and at J to 5 bases, leaving 9 bases not matched to a gene. CDR3 residues: CASIRGLVGTGELFF. DNA of the CDR3: TGTGCCAGCATCAGGGGACTAGTGGGTACCGGGGAGCTGTTTTTT. The full variable domain, in which reference TRBV28 and TRBJ2-2 provide the parts outside the CDR3, is DVKVTQSSRYLVKRTGEKVFLECVQDMDHENMFWYRQDPGLGLRLIYFSYDVKMKEKGDIPEGYSVSREKKERFSLILESASTNQTSMYLCASIRGLVGTGELFFGEGSRLTVL.